This TCR beta chain appears in the sequencing data of a study of technical replicates of blood from several donors. The ends were cut back, 1 base at V and 5 bases at J, with 12 bases in the middle. CDR3 length: 14 amino acids. Looked up from germline, CDR1 is SGHRS and CDR2 is YFSETQ. This clone is a singleton in its sample. Assay used: immunoSEQ multiplex PCR; TCRdb lists only in-frame clones, some missing. The sample carries roughly 80,000 clones, 75% to 95% recorded once. Sample: T cells isolated from PBMCs. J is TRBJ2-5 and V is TRBV5-1, with D tentatively TRBD1 (5 bases). The clonotype was recovered from a human donor in good health. CDR3 sequence: CASSLRQGSETQYF. CDR3 coding DNA: TGCGCCAGCAGCTTGCGGCAGGGCTCGGAGACCCAGTACTTC. The whole variable domain, remainder taken from reference TRBV5-1 and TRBJ2-5, is KAGVTQTPRYLIKTRGQQVTLSCSPISGHRSVSWYQQTPGQGLQFLFEYFSETQRNKGNFPGRFSGRQFSNSRSEMNVSTLELGDSALYLCASSLRQGSETQYFGPGTRLLVL.